The clone carrying this T cell receptor beta chain showed up just a few times. Antigen unknown. This record belongs to a study of T cell repertoires in cytomegalovirus infection. TCRdb redid the calling of the reads with MiXCR, one entry per CDR3 protein. Seen here are 110,000 to 150,000 distinct CDR3 sequences, 32% observed once, and the top ten hold around half. Study-wide results and caveats: Identification of carriers of CMV plus the relevant HLA was performed using cumulative public TCR beta family frequency.

CDR1 SGHVS and CDR2 FQNEAQ come from the germline V gene. This CDR3 is built from 15 residues. The specimen comprised CD8+ T cells from cultured PBMCs, sampled from culture after CMV antigen stimulation. The chain couples TRBV7-8 to TRBJ1-2; 8 bases are a match to TRBD1. The TCR comes from a human donor in good health (CMV status not recorded). Some clones in this sample may be carry-over from other donors' samples. The CDR3 here is CAGGTGPLMDYGYTF. The CDR3 DNA sequence: TGTGCGGGGGGGACAGGCCCTCTTATGGACTATGGCTACACCTTC.